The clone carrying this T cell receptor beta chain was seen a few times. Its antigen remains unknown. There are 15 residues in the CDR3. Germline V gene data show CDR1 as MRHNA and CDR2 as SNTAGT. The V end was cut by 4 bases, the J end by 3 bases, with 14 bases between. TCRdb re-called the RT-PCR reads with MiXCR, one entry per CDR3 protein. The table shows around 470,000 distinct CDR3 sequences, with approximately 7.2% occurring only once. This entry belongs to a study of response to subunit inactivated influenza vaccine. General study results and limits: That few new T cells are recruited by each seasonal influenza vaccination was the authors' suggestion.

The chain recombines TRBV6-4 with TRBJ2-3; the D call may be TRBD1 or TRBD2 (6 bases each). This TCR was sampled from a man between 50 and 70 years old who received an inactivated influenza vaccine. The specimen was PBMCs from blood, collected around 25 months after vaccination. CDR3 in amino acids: CASSAQGGQTDTQYF. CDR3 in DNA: TGTGCCAGCAGTGCGCAGGGAGGACAGACAGATACGCAGTATTTT.